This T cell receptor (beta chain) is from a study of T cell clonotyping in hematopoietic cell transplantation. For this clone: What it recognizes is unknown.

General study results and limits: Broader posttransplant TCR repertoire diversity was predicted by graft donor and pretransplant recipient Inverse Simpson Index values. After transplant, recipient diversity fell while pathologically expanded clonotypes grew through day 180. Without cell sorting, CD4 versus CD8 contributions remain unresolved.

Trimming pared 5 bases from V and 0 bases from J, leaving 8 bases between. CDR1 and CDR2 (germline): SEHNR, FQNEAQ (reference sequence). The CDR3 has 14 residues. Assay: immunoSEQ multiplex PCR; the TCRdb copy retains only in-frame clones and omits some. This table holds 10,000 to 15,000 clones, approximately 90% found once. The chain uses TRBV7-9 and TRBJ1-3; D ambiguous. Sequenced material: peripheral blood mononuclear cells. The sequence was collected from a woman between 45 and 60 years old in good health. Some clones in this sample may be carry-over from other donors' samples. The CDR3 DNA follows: TGTGCCAGCAGCCCAGACATCTCTGGAAACACCATATATTTT. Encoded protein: CASSPDISGNTIYF.